This T cell receptor beta chain comes out of a study of blood T cell repertoires in COVID-19. Study in general: Sites in the United States, Italy and Spain provided acute and convalescent COVID-19 samples. PBMCs, B-cell-depleted T cells, or T cells provided the cDNA or gDNA that made up the material.

In this sample, this clone turned up a few times. Authors' processing steps: Amplification with reference gene primers provided the estimates of nucleated cell counts. Profiled with immunoSEQ multiplex PCR; TCRdb holds only in-frame clones, not every one. The DNA gave D and trimming, while V, J and clone size come from that table. The repertoire holds under 200,000 clones, with roughly four fifths as singletons. Germline V lookup: CDR1 SQVTM, CDR2 ANQGSEA. The CDR3 totals 14 residues. V lost 3 bases, J lost 3 bases, and 4 bases stayed unmatched. The receptor's source is a woman older than 75 with acute or convalescent COVID-19. V is TRBV29-1 and J is TRBJ2-3; the match to TRBD2 covers 9 bases. The sequencing sample was made of peripheral blood. The CDR3 sequence: CSVDSGSRTDTQYF. CDR3 nucleotides: TGCAGCGTTGATAGCGGGAGTCGGACAGATACGCAGTATTTT.